This TCR beta chain was documented in a study of cytotoxic CD8 clonotypes in ibrutinib-treated CLL (TCRdb year 2021). In the study overall: The cohort included some 14 treatment-naive and eleven to twelve relapsed/refractory patients; 17 to 18 were IGHV unmutated. Partial responses were observed in approximately 24 patients and complete responses in 2; after a median follow-up of around 68 months, remission was maintained in 15 or so patients and progression was observed in around twelve. Samples at response were collected after a median of about twelve months of treatment, with a range of about 6 to 36 months. An average of roughly 250,000 productive templates and approximately 91,000 productive rearrangements was obtained per sample. Of the roughly 81 people in the trial, 26 had longitudinal samples available. Cryopreserved peripheral blood mononuclear cells were collected at three points: before therapy, at response, and at either sustained remission or disease progression.

The CDR3 starts with the cysteine, ends with the phenylalanine, and has 12 residues. The CDR3 DNA has 36 bases and is translated from base 1. CDR1 and CDR2 were assigned from the germline V gene as SGHTA and FQGNSA. The V and J ends are trimmed by 1 base and 5 bases, leaving 5 bases between them. This clone was counted once. There is no known antigen for this receptor. No base quality values were provided; no much bigger clone lies one nucleotide off. For TCR beta library preparation, roughly 2 micrograms of genomic DNA were extracted from the cryopreserved PBMCs. Longitudinal blood samples from CLL patients on ibrutinib monotherapy underwent high-throughput TCR beta sequencing. Patients were enrolled in a phase 2 open-label single-center ibrutinib monotherapy trial. On a MiSeq, deep resolution sequencing aimed for a depth between 1 in 1 million and 1 in 200,000 T cells, with each clonotype covered 10x on average. The immunoSEQ hsTCRB Kit was used to generate TCR beta libraries. The study's processing was this. ImmunoSEQ Data Assistant and ImmunoSEQ Analyzer were used for data analysis, and V, D and J genes were assigned according to IMGT definitions. Clonality was computed as one minus normalized Shannon entropy of productive rearrangement frequencies, ranging from 0 to 1. Only overrepresented clonotypes making up at least 0.05% of each patient's repertoire were included in the public clonotype analysis. Roughly 13 age-matched healthy donor repertoires from immuneACCESS were used as controls for clonality. TCRdb holds this immuneACCESS table with in-frame rearrangements only. Some clones are missing; in checked studies, unresolved V genes explain under half, and the rest has no known cause. That table supplies the V and J calls and clone size; D and trimming were determined from the DNA. The sample contains 5,500 or so clones, approximately 73% of them found a single time. The ten most abundant clones make up about 41% of the sample.

Overall study results and their limits: Sampling times were not matched between sustained-remission and progressing patients, and lymph node repertoires were not studied. Public clonotypes were found to be uncommon and were observed to contract or remain stable during treatment; the increase in clonality was shown to reflect expansion of private clonotypes at ibrutinib response. At ibrutinib response clonality went up, during sustained remission it held steady, and at progression it dropped back toward baseline. Baseline clonality was found to be higher than that of age-matched healthy donors and was strongly correlated with circulating CD8+ T-cell counts.

The sequence joins TRBV7-2 to TRBJ2-5, with no reliable assignment of the D segment. Material: PBMCs, obtained before ibrutinib treatment. This receptor was taken from a human donor with chronic lymphocytic leukemia. Here is the DNA: TGTGCCAGCAGCTTAGTGGGGGAGACCCAGTACTTC. Its translation is CASSLVGETQYF.